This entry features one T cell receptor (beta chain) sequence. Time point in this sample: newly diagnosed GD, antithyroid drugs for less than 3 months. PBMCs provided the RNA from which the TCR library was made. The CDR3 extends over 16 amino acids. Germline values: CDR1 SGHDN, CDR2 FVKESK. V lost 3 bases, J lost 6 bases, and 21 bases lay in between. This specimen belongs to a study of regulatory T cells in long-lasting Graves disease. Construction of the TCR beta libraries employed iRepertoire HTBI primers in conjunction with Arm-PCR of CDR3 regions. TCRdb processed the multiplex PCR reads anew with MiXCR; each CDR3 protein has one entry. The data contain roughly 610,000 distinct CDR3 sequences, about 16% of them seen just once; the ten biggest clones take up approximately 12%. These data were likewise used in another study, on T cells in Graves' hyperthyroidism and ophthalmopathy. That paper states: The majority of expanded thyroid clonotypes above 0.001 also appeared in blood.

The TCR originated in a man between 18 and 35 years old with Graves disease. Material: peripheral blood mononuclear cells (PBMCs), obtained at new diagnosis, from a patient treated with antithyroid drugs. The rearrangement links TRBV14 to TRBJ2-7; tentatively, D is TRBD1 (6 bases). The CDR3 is CASSHKGGWQSGEQYF. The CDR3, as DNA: TGTGCCAGCAGCCATAAAGGGGGATGGCAGTCGGGCGAGCAGTACTTC.